This TCR beta chain appears in the sequencing data of a study of blood T cell repertoires in COVID-19. At the level of the study: Acute-phase and convalescent COVID-19 samples originated in the United States, Italy and Spain.

This table comes from immunoSEQ multiplex PCR, and its TCRdb copy is limited to in-frame clones, with some not included. The sample has approximately 67,000 clones, approximately 88% seen once. Looked up from germline, CDR1 is LNHDA and CDR2 is SQIVND (reference sequence). Trimming cost V 6 bases and J 4 bases; bases outside gene matches: 8. The CDR3 length is 15 residues. The chain has TRBV19 and TRBJ1-2, with 10 bases identical to TRBD1. This sequence originates from a woman older than 75 with acute or convalescent COVID-19. Sequencing was performed on peripheral blood. This chain's CDR3 is CASRERQGAVYGYTF. Here the CDR3 DNA reads TGTGCCAGTAGGGAAAGACAGGGGGCGGTCTATGGCTACACCTTC.